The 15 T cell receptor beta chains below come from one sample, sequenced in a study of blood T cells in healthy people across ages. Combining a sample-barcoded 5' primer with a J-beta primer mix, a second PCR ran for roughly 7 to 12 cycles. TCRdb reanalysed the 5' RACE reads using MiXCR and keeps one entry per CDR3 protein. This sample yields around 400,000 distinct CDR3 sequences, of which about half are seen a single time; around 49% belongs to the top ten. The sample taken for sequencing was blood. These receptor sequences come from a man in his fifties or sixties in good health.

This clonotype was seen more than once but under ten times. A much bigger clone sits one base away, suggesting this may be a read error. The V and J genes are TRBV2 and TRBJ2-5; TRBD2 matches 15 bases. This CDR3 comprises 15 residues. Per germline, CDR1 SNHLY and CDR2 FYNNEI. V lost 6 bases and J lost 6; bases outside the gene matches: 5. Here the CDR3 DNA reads TGTGCCAGCAGCCGGACTAGCGGGGGGGGAAAGACCCAGTACTTC. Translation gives CASSRTSGGGKTQYF.

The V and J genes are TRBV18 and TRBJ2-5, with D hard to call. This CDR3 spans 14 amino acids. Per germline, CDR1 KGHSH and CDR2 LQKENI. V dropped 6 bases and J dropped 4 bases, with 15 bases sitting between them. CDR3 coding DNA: TGTGCCAGCTCGTCGAGCGCCGGCGGAGAGACCCAGTACTTC. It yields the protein CASSSSAGGETQYF. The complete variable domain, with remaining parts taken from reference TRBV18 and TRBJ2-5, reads NAGVMQNPRHLVRRRGQEARLRCSPMKGHSHVYWYRQLPEEGLKFMVYLQKENIIDESGMPKERFSAEFPKEGPSILRIQQVVRGDSAAYFCASSSSAGGETQYFGPGTRLLVL.

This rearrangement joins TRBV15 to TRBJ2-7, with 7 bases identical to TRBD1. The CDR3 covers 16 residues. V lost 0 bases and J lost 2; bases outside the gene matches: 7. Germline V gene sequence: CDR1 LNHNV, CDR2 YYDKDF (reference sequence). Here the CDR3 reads CATSRDLGTVPYEQYF. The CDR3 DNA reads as TGTGCCACCAGCAGAGATCTAGGGACAGTTCCCTACGAGCAGTACTTC. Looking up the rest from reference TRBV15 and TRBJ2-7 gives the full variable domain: DAMVIQNPRYQVTQFGKPVTLSCSQTLNHNVMYWYQQKSSQAPKLLFHYYDKDFNNEADTPDNFQSRRPNTSFCFLDIRSPGLGDTAMYLCATSRDLGTVPYEQYFGPGTRLTVT.

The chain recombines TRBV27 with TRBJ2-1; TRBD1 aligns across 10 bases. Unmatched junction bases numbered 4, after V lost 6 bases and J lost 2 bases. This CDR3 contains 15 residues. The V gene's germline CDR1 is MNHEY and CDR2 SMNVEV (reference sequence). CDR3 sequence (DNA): TGTGCCAGCAGCGGCGGGACAGGGGCCTACAATGAGCAGTTCTTC. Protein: CASSGGTGAYNEQFF.

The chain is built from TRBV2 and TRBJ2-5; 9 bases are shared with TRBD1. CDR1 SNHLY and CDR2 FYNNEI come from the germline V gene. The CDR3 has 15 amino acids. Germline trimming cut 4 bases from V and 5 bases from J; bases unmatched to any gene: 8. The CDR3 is CASSGSIDRGETQYF. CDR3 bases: TGTGCCAGCAGTGGGTCGATTGACAGGGGGGAGACCCAGTACTTC. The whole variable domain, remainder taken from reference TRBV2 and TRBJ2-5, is EPEVTQTPSHQVTQMGQEVILRCVPISNHLYFYWYRQILGQKVEFLVSFYNNEISEKSEIFDDQFSVERPDGSNFTLKIRSTKLEDSAMYFCASSGSIDRGETQYFGPGTRLLVL.

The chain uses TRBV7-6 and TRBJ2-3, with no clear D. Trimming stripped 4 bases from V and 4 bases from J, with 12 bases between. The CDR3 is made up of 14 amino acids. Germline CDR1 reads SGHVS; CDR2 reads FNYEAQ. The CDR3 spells CASSSRTAADTQYF. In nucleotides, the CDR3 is TGTGCCAGCAGCTCCAGGACGGCGGCAGATACGCAGTATTTT.

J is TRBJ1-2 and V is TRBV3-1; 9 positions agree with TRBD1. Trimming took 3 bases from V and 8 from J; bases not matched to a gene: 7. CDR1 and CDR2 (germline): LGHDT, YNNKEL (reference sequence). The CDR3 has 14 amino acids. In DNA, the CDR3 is TGTGCCAGCAGCCACCGGGCGGGACAGGGAGGCTACACCTTC. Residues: CASSHRAGQGGYTF. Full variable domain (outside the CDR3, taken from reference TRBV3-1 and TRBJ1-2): DTAVSQTPKYLVTQMGNDKSIKCEQNLGHDTMYWYKQDSKKFLKIMFSYNNKELIINETVPNRFSPKSPDKAHLNLHINSLELGDSAVYFCASSHRAGQGGYTFGSGTRLTVV.

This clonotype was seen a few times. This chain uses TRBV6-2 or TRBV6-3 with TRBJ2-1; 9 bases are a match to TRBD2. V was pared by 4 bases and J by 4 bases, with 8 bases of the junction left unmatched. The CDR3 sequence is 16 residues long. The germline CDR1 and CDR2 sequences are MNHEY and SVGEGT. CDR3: CASSSQTSGSYNEQFF. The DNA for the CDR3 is TGTGCCAGCAGTTCGCAGACTAGCGGATCTTACAATGAGCAGTTCTTC.

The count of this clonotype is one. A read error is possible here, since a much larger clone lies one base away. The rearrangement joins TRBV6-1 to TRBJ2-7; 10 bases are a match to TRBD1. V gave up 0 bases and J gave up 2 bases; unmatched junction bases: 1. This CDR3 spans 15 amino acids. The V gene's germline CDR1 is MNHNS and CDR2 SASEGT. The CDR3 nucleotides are TGTGCCAGCAGTGAAGCCGGGACAGGGGCCTACGAGCAGTACTTC. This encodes CASSEAGTGAYEQYF.

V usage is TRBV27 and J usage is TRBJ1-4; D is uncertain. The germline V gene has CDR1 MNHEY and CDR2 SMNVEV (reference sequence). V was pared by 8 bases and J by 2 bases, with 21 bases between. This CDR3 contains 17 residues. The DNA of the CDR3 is TGTGCCAGCCGACTGGGTGGACTCGGAGGCACTAATGAAAAACTGTTTTTT. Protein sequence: CASRLGGLGGTNEKLFF.

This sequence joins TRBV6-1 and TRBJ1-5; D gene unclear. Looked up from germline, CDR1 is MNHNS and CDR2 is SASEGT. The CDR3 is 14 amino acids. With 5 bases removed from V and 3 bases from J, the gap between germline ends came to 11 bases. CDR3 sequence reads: CASSTNSDNQPQHF. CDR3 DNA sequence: TGTGCCAGCAGTACCAACAGTGACAATCAGCCCCAGCATTTT.

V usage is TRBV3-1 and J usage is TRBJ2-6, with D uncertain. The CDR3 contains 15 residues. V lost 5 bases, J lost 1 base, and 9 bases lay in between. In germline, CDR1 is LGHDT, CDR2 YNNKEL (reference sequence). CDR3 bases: TGTGCCAGCAGCGGAACAGAGTCTGGGGCCAACGTCCTGACTTTC. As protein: CASSGTESGANVLTF.

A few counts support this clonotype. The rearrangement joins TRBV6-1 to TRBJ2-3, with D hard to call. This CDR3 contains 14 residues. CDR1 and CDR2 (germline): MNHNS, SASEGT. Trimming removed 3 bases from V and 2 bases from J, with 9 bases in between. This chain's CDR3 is CASSEDHNTDTQYF. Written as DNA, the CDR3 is TGTGCCAGCAGTGAGGACCATAACACAGATACGCAGTATTTT.

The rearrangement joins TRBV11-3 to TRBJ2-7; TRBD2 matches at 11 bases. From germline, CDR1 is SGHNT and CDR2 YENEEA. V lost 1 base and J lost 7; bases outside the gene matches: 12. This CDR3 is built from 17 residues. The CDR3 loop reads CASSLGAIAGGNNEQYF. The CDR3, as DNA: TGTGCCAGCAGCTTAGGGGCCATAGCGGGGGGGAACAATGAGCAGTACTTC. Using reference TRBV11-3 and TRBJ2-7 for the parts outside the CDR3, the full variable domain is EAGVVQSPRYKIIEKKQPVAFWCNPISGHNTLYWYLQNLGQGPELLIRYENEEAVDDSQLPKDRFSAERLKGVDSTLKIQPAELGDSAVYLCASSLGAIAGGNNEQYFGPGTRLTVT.

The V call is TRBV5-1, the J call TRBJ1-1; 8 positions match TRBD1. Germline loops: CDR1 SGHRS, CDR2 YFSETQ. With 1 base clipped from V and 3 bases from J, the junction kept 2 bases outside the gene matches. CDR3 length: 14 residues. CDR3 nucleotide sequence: TGCGCCAGCAGCTTGATGACAGGGGACACTGAAGCTTTCTTT. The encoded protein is CASSLMTGDTEAFF.